Listed below are T cell receptor beta chains from one sample, sequenced in a study of human thymus T cells. Assay used: immunoSEQ multiplex PCR; TCRdb lists only in-frame clones, some missing. This sample carries roughly 77,000 clones, 85% to 95% of them seen once, and the ten largest clones take 0.034%. Source material: thymus tissue. Every receptor here comes from a girl in the first two years of life with a congenital heart defect but otherwise immunologically healthy. The CDR3 runs from the conserved cysteine through the conserved F or W. The order of the fields is J gene, V gene, CDR3 protein.

TRBJ1-1,TRBV9,CASSVLNGRQGVSEGAFF
TRBJ2-7,TRBV15,CATSTRGGVYEQYF
TRBJ2-7,TRBV27,CASSLRGTGTGEQYF
TRBJ2-7,TRBV10-3,CAIRCGGRYEQYF
TRBJ2-3,TRBV18,CASSPTGPSGSTDTQYF
TRBJ2-2,TRBV6-1,CASSAVPTPPSGTGELFF
TRBJ2-2,TRBV5-6,CASRPGQVENTGELFF
TRBJ1-4,TRBV4-1,CASNQRWGGGKLFF
TRBJ2-1,TRBV19,CASSLTSGGHSYNEQFF
TRBJ2-7,TRBV4-3,CASSQGAGFTYEQYF
TRBJ1-5,TRBV6-6,CASSYVGQPQHF
TRBJ2-1,TRBV29-1,CSVAQTSDDNEQFF
TRBJ1-2,TRBV5-1,CASSLGWTGTYGYTF
TRBJ2-1,TRBV14,CASRPQGWSTSNEQFF
TRBJ1-1,TRBV7-2,CASSSADRGRTEAFF
TRBJ2-1,TRBV6-1,CASSPGGKGNEQFF
TRBJ1-2,TRBV15,CATSRQLPGRAGEANYGYTF
TRBJ1-2,TRBV13,CASSRWDRPNYGYTF
TRBJ2-5,TRBV5-1,CASFNRDRDGGTQYF
TRBJ2-1,TRBV29-1,CSVEGRGNNEQFF
TRBJ2-5,TRBV9,CASSVGAPQETQYF
TRBJ2-2,TRBV6-8,CASSPSPPGNTGELFF
TRBJ2-5,TRBV2,CASSDGSGRTLQETQYF
TRBJ2-7,TRBV5-6,CASSHGGGFYEQYF
TRBJ2-1,TRBV28,CASSPPRVGNEQFF
TRBJ2-5,TRBV27,CASSLYREGQETQYF
TRBJ2-1,TRBV27,CASSLSGTSGRASYNEQFF
TRBJ2-1,TRBV4-3,CASSQPLAGYGEQFF
TRBJ2-7,TRBV29-1,CSARGTGPPGGYEQYF
TRBJ1-5,TRBV5-1,CASSLAGTGGNQPQHF
TRBJ2-7,TRBV5-1,CASSLRVPGQGSYEQYF
TRBJ2-1,TRBV18,CASSPRGRSSGTYNEQFF
TRBJ2-7,TRBV7-2,CASSPRLGGDEQYF
TRBJ1-1,TRBV5-1,CASSLEGIRGFF
TRBJ2-7,TRBV7-7,CASSFLWASGRAYEQYF
TRBJ1-2,TRBV20-1,CSASRVEGYTF
TRBJ2-7,TRBV2,CASRRRPGGDASGFSSMDEQYF
TRBJ2-4,TRBV30,CAWSVGRVEGAAKNIQYF
TRBJ2-7,TRBV27,CASSLRSTDYYEQYF
TRBJ2-3,TRBV9,CASSASRNKARNTQYF
TRBJ1-1,TRBV28,CASRSASGAFF
TRBJ2-2,TRBV5-8,CASIRTSPGELFF
TRBJ2-1,TRBV27,CASSPGEVAINEQFF
TRBJ2-7,TRBV9,CASSPLPQGEGSYEQYF
TRBJ2-1,TRBV11-2,CASSPGLAGANEQFF
TRBJ2-5,TRBV7-7,CASSLAGLAGETQYF
TRBJ2-1,TRBV7-3,CASSLTSGSGDEQFF
TRBJ2-7,TRBV5-1,CASSSDYEQYF
TRBJ2-3,TRBV9,CASSVGPVERHTDTQYF
TRBJ2-7,TRBV4-1,CASSQDRNRAYEQYF
TRBJ2-1,TRBV16,CASPLKGGASYNEQFF
TRBJ2-7,TRBV7-9,CASSSPSISSSYEQYF
TRBJ1-1,TRBV28,CASSPRGGDTEAFF
TRBJ2-5,TRBV25-1,CASKGRLGQYF
TRBJ1-3,TRBV7-9,CASSPGYGNTIYF
TRBJ1-2,TRBV5-1,CASSLNKGRIKGYTF
TRBJ2-7,TRBV27,CASSPGRLSYEQYF
TRBJ2-3,TRBV5-1,CASSFRLAGVTCTDTQYF
TRBJ1-1,TRBV18,CASSPTDREENTEAFF